The following is a TCR beta chain sequence with its context. This sample was included in a study of blood T cell repertoires in COVID-19. Study at large: Sites in the United States, Italy and Spain provided acute and convalescent COVID-19 samples. T cells, B-cell-depleted T cells, or PBMCs supplied cDNA or gDNA.

CDR3 size: 14 residues. The germline CDR1 and CDR2 sequences are SGHDT and YYEEEE. J lost 9 bases, V lost 5 bases, and 13 bases had no gene match. In the original analysis: From reference gene primer amplification, estimates of nucleated cell counts were derived. The table came from immunoSEQ multiplex PCR; TCRdb's copy has only in-frame clones and leaves some out. V and J calls and clone size are given by that table; D and trimming were obtained from the DNA. This table holds approximately 110,000 clones, about 86% found once. The sequencing sample was made of peripheral blood. V usage is TRBV5-6 and J usage is TRBJ2-7, with TRBD1 identical over 8 bases. The clonotype comes from a woman in her forties or fifties with active or convalescent COVID-19. CDR3 in DNA: TGTGCCAGCAGTTCCGGGACAGGCGTCAACGCGCAGTACTTC. It yields the protein CASSSGTGVNAQYF.